Below are 9 T cell receptor beta chains sequenced from a single sample in a study of identical twins. TCRdb passed the 5' RACE reads through MiXCR, listing each CDR3 protein once. Of approximately 600,000 distinct CDR3 sequences listed, more than 9% are singletons. Another study also made use of these data, one on yellow fever vaccine responses in identical twins.

The material sequenced was PBMCs. The receptors shown here come from a woman aged 18 to 35 in good health.

This clonotype was seen repeatedly, ten times or more. This rearrangement joins TRBV29-1 to TRBJ1-2; D possibly corresponds to TRBD1 (6 bases). Germline V gene sequence: CDR1 SQVTM, CDR2 ANQGSEA. The CDR3 sequence is 13 residues long. Trimming stripped 6 bases from V and 3 bases from J, with 14 bases between. The CDR3 DNA follows: TGCAGCGTCCAAGGGGGGACACACTATGGCTACACCTTC. Translated, it gives CSVQGGTHYGYTF.

This clonotype has just a few counts. The chain recombines TRBV6-2 or TRBV6-3 with TRBJ2-2; possible D gene TRBD1, 6 bases. V lost 2 bases and J 1 base, leaving 14 bases between the germline ends. The CDR3 has 17 amino acids. From germline, CDR1 is MNHEY and CDR2 SVGEGT. CDR3 coding DNA: TGTGCCAGCAGTTACCCCGGCGACAGGTGGAACACCGGGGAGCTGTTTTTT. Protein sequence: CASSYPGDRWNTGELFF.

This clonotype was counted only a few times. The chain couples TRBV27 to TRBJ2-3; TRBD2 matches 9 bases. The CDR3 extends over 15 amino acids. V gave up 4 bases and J gave up 2 bases; unmatched junction bases: 4. Germline assignment: CDR1 MNHEY and CDR2 SMNVEV (reference sequence). The CDR3 DNA sequence: TGTGCCAGCAGTTCTGGACTAGCGCCCACAGATACGCAGTATTTT. Its translation is CASSSGLAPTDTQYF.

This clonotype was found a few times. The rearrangement links TRBV28 to TRBJ2-1, with 7 bases fitting TRBD2. V was clipped by 9 bases and J by 2 bases; unmatched bases: 7. Germline values: CDR1 MDHEN, CDR2 SYDVKM. The CDR3 runs 14 residues. The DNA of the CDR3 is TGTGCCAGTAGCGGGTGGCCTACCTACAATGAGCAGTTCTTC. This sequence encodes CASSGWPTYNEQFF.

This clonotype came up a few times. The V call is TRBV6-5, the J call TRBJ2-3; 10 nucleotides agree with TRBD2. CDR1 MNHEY and CDR2 SVGAGI come from the germline V gene. The CDR3 totals 15 residues. The V gene end was trimmed by 2 bases and the J gene end by 6 bases; junction bases not matched to a gene: 5. CDR3 sequence reads: CASSYLAGVGDTQYF. The CDR3 region has the DNA TGTGCCAGCAGTTACCTAGCGGGAGTTGGGGATACGCAGTATTTT.

This clonotype was counted only a few times. This chain joins TRBV12-3 or TRBV12-4 and TRBJ2-1, with 11 bases matching TRBD2. This CDR3 has 15 amino acids. V dropped 4 bases and J dropped 8; count of bases not matched to a gene: 7. Here the CDR3 DNA reads TGTGCCAGCAGTTCACTAGCGGGAGTCTGGGATGAGCAGTTCTTC. Encoded protein: CASSSLAGVWDEQFF.

A word on this clonotype: The junction does not match germline at one end; this may be a read error. This chain uses TRBV14 with TRBJ2-7; TRBD1 matches 9 bases. The CDR3 loop spans 16 amino acids. Germline CDR1 is SGHDN and CDR2 is FVKESK. The CDR3 sequence: CASRQDRDRDSYEQYF. For the CDR3, the DNA is TGTGCCAGCAGACAAGATCGGGACAGGGACTCCTACGAGCAGTACTTC. The full variable domain, completed using reference TRBV14 and TRBJ2-7, is EAGVTQFPSHSVIEKGQTVTLRCDPISGHDNLYWYRRVMGKEIKFLLHFVKESKQDESGMPNNRFLAERTGGTYSTLKVQPAELEDSGVYFCASRQDRDRDSYEQYFGPGTRLTVT.

The chain joins TRBV15 to TRBJ2-7; 10 nucleotides agree with TRBD1. Germline CDR1 LNHNV, CDR2 YYDKDF (reference sequence). Losses at the gene ends were 0 bases for V and 1 base for J; bases not matched to a gene: 6. The CDR3 extends over 17 amino acids. The CDR3 DNA sequence: TGTGCCACCAGCAGAGAAAGGGGACAGGGGAGGTCCTACGAGCAGTACTTC. Translated, it gives CATSRERGQGRSYEQYF.

Turning to this clonotype: Its ends do not fully match the called genes, so a read error is possible. The CDR3 sequence: CPSSQSGANVLTF. The CDR3 bases are TGCCCCAGCAGTCAATCTGGGGCCAACGTCCTGACTTTC. The J gene is TRBJ2-6, the V gene TRBV23-1; D is unresolved. TRBV23-1 is classed as an ORF, of uncertain function. The CDR3 has 13 amino acids.